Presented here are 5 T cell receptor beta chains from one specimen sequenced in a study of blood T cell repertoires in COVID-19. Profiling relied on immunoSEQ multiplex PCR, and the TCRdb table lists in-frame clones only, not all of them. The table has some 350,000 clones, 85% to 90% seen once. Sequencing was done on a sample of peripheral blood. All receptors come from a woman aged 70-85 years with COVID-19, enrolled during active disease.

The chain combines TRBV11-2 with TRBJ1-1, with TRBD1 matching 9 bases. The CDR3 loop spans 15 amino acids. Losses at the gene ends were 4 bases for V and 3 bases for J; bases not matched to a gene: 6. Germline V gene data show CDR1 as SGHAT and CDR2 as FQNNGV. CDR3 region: CASSSRTGVDTEAFF. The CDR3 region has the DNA TGTGCCAGCAGCTCCAGGACAGGGGTGGACACTGAAGCTTTCTTT.

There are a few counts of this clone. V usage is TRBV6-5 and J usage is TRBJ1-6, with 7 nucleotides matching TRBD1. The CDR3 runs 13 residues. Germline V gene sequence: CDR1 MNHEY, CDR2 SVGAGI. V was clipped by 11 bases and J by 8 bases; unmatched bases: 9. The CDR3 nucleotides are TGTGCCGTACAGGACAGGCTCTATTCACCCCTCCACTTT. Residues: CAVQDRLYSPLHF.

CDR3 amino acids: CASSYELSGANVLTF. The CDR3 DNA follows: TGTGCCAGCAGTTACGAGTTGTCAGGGGCCAACGTCCTGACTTTC. J is TRBJ2-6 and V is TRBV6-5; D unresolved. Germline V gene lookup returns CDR1 MNHEY and CDR2 SVGAGI. Trimming stripped 2 bases from V and 4 bases from J, with 9 bases between. The CDR3 consists of 15 residues.

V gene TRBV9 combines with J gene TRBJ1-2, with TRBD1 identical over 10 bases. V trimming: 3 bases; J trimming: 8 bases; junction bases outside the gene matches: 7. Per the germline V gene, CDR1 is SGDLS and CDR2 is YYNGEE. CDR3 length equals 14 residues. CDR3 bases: TGTGCCAGCAGCGCCCAGACAGGGGGCGCGGGCTACACCTTC. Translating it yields CASSAQTGGAGYTF.

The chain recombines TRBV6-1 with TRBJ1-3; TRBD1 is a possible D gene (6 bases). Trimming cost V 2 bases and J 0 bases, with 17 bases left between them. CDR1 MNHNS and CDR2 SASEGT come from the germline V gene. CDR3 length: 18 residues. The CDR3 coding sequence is TGTGCCAGCAGTGAAAAAATAATGGGACACACCTCTGGAAACACCATATATTTT. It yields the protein CASSEKIMGHTSGNTIYF.